Listed below are T cell receptor beta chains from one sample, sequenced in a study of cytomegalovirus exposure and HLA in healthy donors. Libraries were prepared by immunoSEQ multiplex PCR; TCRdb keeps only in-frame clonotypes and omits some of them. Counted here are some 130,000 clones, roughly 72% occurring once; the ten biggest clones make up around 2%. The sequenced material came from PBMCs. These receptors were taken from a woman between 50 and 59 years old in good health and CMV-seronegative. Both conserved end residues are part of each CDR3. D genes are given only for firm matches. Not every row has a clone size; where given, it reads once, few, many or a size class.

size: -; J: TRBJ1-1; D: -; V: TRBV9; DNA: TGTGCCAGCAGCACGAGGACACAAAATGAAGCTTTCTTT; CDR3: CASSTRTQNEAFF
size: -; J: TRBJ2-1; D: -; V: TRBV2; DNA: TGTGCCAGCAGCTATACACTAGGGAATGAGCAGTTCTTC; CDR3: CASSYTLGNEQFF
size: -; J: TRBJ2-2; D: -; V: TRBV5-4; DNA: TGTGCCAGCAGCTTGGGGCAGGCATCCACCGGGGAGCTGTTTTTT; CDR3: CASSLGQASTGELFF
size: -; J: TRBJ1-4; D: -; V: TRBV25-1; DNA: TGTGCCAGCAGTATAATCTCAACGGATGAAAAACTGTTTTTT; CDR3: CASSIISTDEKLFF
size: few; J: TRBJ2-3; D: TRBD2; V: TRBV27; DNA: TGTGCCAGCAGACTAGCGGGCACAGATACGCAGTATTTT; CDR3: CASRLAGTDTQYF
size: -; J: TRBJ1-1; D: -; V: TRBV9; DNA: TGTGCCAGCAGCGTAGGTCTTTTTGACACTGAAGCTTTCTTT; CDR3: CASSVGLFDTEAFF
size: -; J: TRBJ2-2; D: TRBD2; V: TRBV25-1; DNA: TGTGCCAGCAGTCGGGGAGGGAGAAACACCGGGGAGCTGTTTTTT; CDR3: CASSRGGRNTGELFF
size: -; J: TRBJ2-5; D: TRBD1; V: TRBV4-3; DNA: TGCGCCAGCAGCCAAGCTCTTTGGACAGGGGGCCAACAGACCCAGTACTTC; CDR3: CASSQALWTGGQQTQYF
size: once; J: TRBJ2-7; D: -; V: TRBV19; DNA: TGTGCCAGTAGTGCACCTGGCCGGGGCGAGCAGTACTTC; CDR3: CASSAPGRGEQYF
size: -; J: TRBJ2-7; D: TRBD2; V: TRBV2; DNA: TGTGCCAGCACGATGGGACTAGTTTCCTACGAGCAGTACTTC; CDR3: CASTMGLVSYEQYF
size: -; J: TRBJ2-1; D: -; V: TRBV5-1; DNA: TGCGCCAGCAGCTTGAACAGGGTCTCCTACAATGAGCAGTTCTTC; CDR3: CASSLNRVSYNEQFF
size: once; J: TRBJ2-1; D: -; V: TRBV6-5; DNA: TGTGCCAGCAGTTACGACTCCAGCTCCTACAATGAGCAGTTCTTC; CDR3: CASSYDSSSYNEQFF
size: -; J: TRBJ2-7; D: -; V: TRBV30; DNA: TGTGCCTGGATGAGCAGGGTCCGCAATTCCTACGAGCAGTACTTC; CDR3: CAWMSRVRNSYEQYF
size: -; J: TRBJ2-7; D: TRBD2; V: TRBV4-1; DNA: TGCGCCAGCAGCCAAGCCCCGACTAGCGGGGGCTACGAGCAGTACTTC; CDR3: CASSQAPTSGGYEQYF
size: once; J: TRBJ2-6; D: TRBD1; V: TRBV15; DNA: TGTGCCACCAGCCTAGACAGGGTGCCCTCTGGGGCCAACGTCCTGACTTTC; CDR3: CATSLDRVPSGANVLTF
size: -; J: TRBJ1-1; D: -; V: TRBV29-1; DNA: TGCAGCGCTACCTCGGGTCGGTGGACTGAAGCTTTCTTT; CDR3: CSATSGRWTEAFF
size: -; J: TRBJ1-4; D: -; V: TRBV19; DNA: TGTGCCAGTAAGAGGGAAGGAACTAATGAAAAACTGTTTTTT; CDR3: CASKREGTNEKLFF
size: -; J: TRBJ2-5; D: TRBD1; V: TRBV27; DNA: TGTGCCAGCAGTTCCCGGACAGGGGCGGTGGAGACCCAGTACTTC; CDR3: CASSSRTGAVETQYF
size: -; J: TRBJ1-5; D: -; V: TRBV9; DNA: TGTGCCAGCAGCGTCGCGGGGATGAGCAATCAGCCCCAGCATTTT; CDR3: CASSVAGMSNQPQHF
size: -; J: TRBJ2-3; D: TRBD2; V: TRBV7-2; DNA: TGTGCCAGCACCCTGGGCGGGAGTCGGACAGATACGCAGTATTTT; CDR3: CASTLGGSRTDTQYF
size: -; J: TRBJ1-1; D: TRBD1; V: TRBV5-1; DNA: TGCGCCAGCAGCTTGTTAAAGGGGGCCCCCGAAGCTTTCTTT; CDR3: CASSLLKGAPEAFF
size: -; J: TRBJ1-1; D: TRBD1; V: TRBV5-1; DNA: TGCGCCAGCAGCTTAACAGGGGGAGGGGGTAGTACTGAAGCTTTCTTT; CDR3: CASSLTGGGGSTEAFF
size: -; J: TRBJ2-7; D: TRBD2; V: TRBV27; DNA: TGTGCCAGCCGACCCGGGGGGGCCTACGAGCAGTACTTC; CDR3: CASRPGGAYEQYF
size: few; J: TRBJ1-2; D: -; V: TRBV7-2; DNA: TGTGCCAGCAGCTTATTGATATCCGGAGGCAGGCACTATGGCTACACCTTC; CDR3: CASSLLISGGRHYGYTF
size: -; J: TRBJ2-5; D: TRBD1; V: TRBV6-1; DNA: TGTGCCAGCAGAAACCAGGGGGCGTGGGAGACCCAGTACTTC; CDR3: CASRNQGAWETQYF
size: -; J: TRBJ1-1; D: -; V: TRBV5-4; DNA: TGTGCCAGCAGCTTGCCACCAAGGGAGACTGAAGCTTTCTTT; CDR3: CASSLPPRETEAFF
size: -; J: TRBJ1-5; D: TRBD1; V: TRBV5-1; DNA: TGCGCCAGCAGCTTCTCGGCAGGGGGTAATCAGCCCCAGCATTTT; CDR3: CASSFSAGGNQPQHF
size: once; J: TRBJ2-2; D: -; V: TRBV25-1; DNA: TGTGCCAGCAGTGAAACTAGGACTCCTAACACCGGGGAGCTGTTTTTT; CDR3: CASSETRTPNTGELFF
size: -; J: TRBJ1-1; D: TRBD1; V: TRBV5-1; DNA: TGCGCCAGCAGCTTGGCCGGTGGGACAGGAGTTAACACTGAAGCTTTCTTT; CDR3: CASSLAGGTGVNTEAFF
size: -; J: TRBJ1-1; D: -; V: TRBV6-5; DNA: TGTGCCAGCAGCTATTACAGGGAAAAGAACACTGAAGCTTTCTTT; CDR3: CASSYYREKNTEAFF
size: few; J: TRBJ2-7; D: -; V: TRBV20-1; DNA: TGCAGTGCTAGGCCTGCCAGCGGCTTC; CDR3: CSARPASGF
size: -; J: TRBJ2-1; D: -; V: TRBV27; DNA: TGTGCCAGCAGTTCGCCTGGTCCTCCGAGCTCCTACAATGAGCAGTTCTTC; CDR3: CASSSPGPPSSYNEQFF
size: -; J: TRBJ2-7; D: TRBD1; V: TRBV28; DNA: TGTGCCAGCAGTCCAGCCGGACAGGGGGGCCGCGAGCAGTACTTC; CDR3: CASSPAGQGGREQYF
size: -; J: TRBJ2-5; D: TRBD2; V: TRBV4-1; DNA: TGCGCCAGCAGCCAAGTCTTACTAGCGGGAGTTGGGGTAGAGACCCAGTACTTC; CDR3: CASSQVLLAGVGVETQYF
size: -; J: TRBJ2-2; D: -; V: TRBV28; DNA: TGTGCCAGCACCCCAGGGGCCACCGGGGAGCTGTTTTTT; CDR3: CASTPGATGELFF
size: once; J: TRBJ2-5; D: TRBD2; V: TRBV6-1; DNA: TGTGCCAGCAGTGAAATCGCGGGAGGGCCGTGGGAGACCCAGTACTTC; CDR3: CASSEIAGGPWETQYF
size: once; J: TRBJ1-5; D: -; V: TRBV18; DNA: TGTGCCAGCTCCCCTAAATTTGAACAGCCCCAGCATTTT; CDR3: CASSPKFEQPQHF
size: -; J: TRBJ2-1; D: TRBD1; V: TRBV15; DNA: TGTGCCACCAGCACCCAGACAGGGGATGGGCACAATGAGCAGTTCTTC; CDR3: CATSTQTGDGHNEQFF
size: -; J: TRBJ1-1; D: TRBD1; V: TRBV19; DNA: TGTGCCACTAGATGGACAGGGACTGACACTGAAGCTTTCTTT; CDR3: CATRWTGTDTEAFF
size: -; J: TRBJ1-5; D: TRBD1; V: TRBV19; DNA: TGTGCCAGTAGCATGGAGGGGGCTTGGCAGCCCCAGCATTTT; CDR3: CASSMEGAWQPQHF
size: -; J: TRBJ1-1; D: -; V: TRBV5-1; DNA: TGCGCCAGCAGCCCAACCAGGGTCTCGGTCACTGAAGCTTTCTTT; CDR3: CASSPTRVSVTEAFF
size: -; J: TRBJ2-7; D: TRBD1; V: TRBV27; DNA: TGTGCCAGCAGTTTAGGGGGACAGGGGCTCTACGAGCAGTACTTC; CDR3: CASSLGGQGLYEQYF
size: -; J: TRBJ2-2; D: -; V: TRBV19; DNA: TGTGCCAGTAGGTCGGGGACGAACACCGGGGAGCTGTTTTTT; CDR3: CASRSGTNTGELFF
size: once; J: TRBJ2-6; D: -; V: TRBV15; DNA: TGTGCCACCAGCAGAGATGGTGGAGGGCGGGCCAACGTCCTGACTTTC; CDR3: CATSRDGGGRANVLTF
size: -; J: TRBJ1-4; D: -; V: TRBV27; DNA: TGTGCCAGCAGTTTCGGGCGGGCGGCTAATGAAAAACTGTTTTTT; CDR3: CASSFGRAANEKLFF
size: -; J: TRBJ2-3; D: TRBD1; V: TRBV6-6; DNA: TGTGCCAGCCAAAAGGGGGCGCTTCGGTCAGATACGCCGTATTTT; CDR3: CASQKGALRSDTPYF
size: -; J: TRBJ2-4; D: TRBD2; V: TRBV28; DNA: TGTGCCAGCAGTTTGATACCCGTGGGACTAGCGGTCGCTATTCAGTACTTC; CDR3: CASSLIPVGLAVAIQYF
size: -; J: TRBJ1-5; D: TRBD1; V: TRBV18; DNA: TGTGCCAGCTCACCTCAAGGACAGGTGAATCAGCCCCAGCATTTT; CDR3: CASSPQGQVNQPQHF
size: -; J: TRBJ2-3; D: TRBD2; V: TRBV27; DNA: TGTGCCAGCAGTCCCCTAGCGGGAGGCGGGGATACGCAGTATTTT; CDR3: CASSPLAGGGDTQYF
size: -; J: TRBJ2-1; D: -; V: TRBV30; DNA: TGTGCCTGGGCCCGCAGGTTACAGGATGAGCAGTTCTTC; CDR3: CAWARRLQDEQFF
size: few; J: TRBJ1-2; D: -; V: TRBV19; DNA: TGTGCCAGTAGCAGGGGTGTGCGAGGTACGGGTGGCTACACCTTC; CDR3: CASSRGVRGTGGYTF